What follows are 27 T cell receptor beta chains derived from one specimen sequenced in a study of cytomegalovirus exposure and HLA in healthy donors. Researchers ran the PCR with 60 Vbeta and 13 Jbeta primers. Data came from immunoSEQ multiplex PCR; TCRdb stores just in-frame clones and leaves some out. The sample yields more than 100,000 clones, roughly 9% seen once. Sequencing was carried out using PBMCs. These TCRs come from a woman between 40 and 50 years old in good health and CMV-seropositive.

This chain joins TRBV4-3 and TRBJ1-6; D is unclear. Germline CDR1 LGHNA, CDR2 YSLEER. This CDR3 region has 15 residues. Trimming took off 1 base at V and 9 bases at J, with 13 bases between the two ends. CDR3 amino acids: CASSQVGGLASPLHF. The CDR3 coding sequence is TGCGCCAGCAGCCAAGTCGGTGGCTTAGCTTCACCCCTCCACTTT.

The V call is TRBV7-2, the J call TRBJ2-3, with D possibly matching TRBD2 (6 bases). The germline V and J ends were trimmed by 4 bases and 0 bases, with 11 bases remaining between them. Germline CDR1 is SGHTA and CDR2 is FQGNSA. The CDR3 has 15 residues. The CDR3 nucleotides are TGTGCCAGCAGCTCCCGGGAGCCTAGCACAGATACGCAGTATTTT. Protein sequence: CASSSREPSTDTQYF.

This clone was observed a handful of times. The chain recombines TRBV11-2 with TRBJ1-6; tentative D call: TRBD1 (5 bases). The V gene lost 10 bases and the J gene lost 1 base, with 11 bases spanning the gap. The V gene's germline CDR1 is SGHAT and CDR2 FQNNGV. This CDR3 spans 14 amino acids. The DNA for the CDR3 is TGTGCCACAGGGAAGGGGTCCTATAATTCACCCCTCCACTTT. This encodes CATGKGSYNSPLHF.

V is TRBV7-6 and J is TRBJ1-1; TRBD1 agrees at 7 bases. The germline V gene encodes CDR1 SGHVS and CDR2 FNYEAQ. This CDR3 comprises 15 residues. V shed 5 bases and J 0 bases; nucleotides not matched to a gene: 6. The CDR3 DNA reads as TGTGCCAGCAGCCGACGACAGGGCATGAACACTGAAGCTTTCTTT. This codes for CASSRRQGMNTEAFF.

In its sample, this clone was seen a few times. The V gene is TRBV29-1, the J gene TRBJ2-7; 8 nucleotides line up with TRBD1. The V gene's germline CDR1 is SQVTM and CDR2 ANQGSEA. This CDR3 has 15 residues. Trimming took 4 bases from V and 2 from J; bases not matched to a gene: 10. The CDR3 DNA is TGCAGCGTTGGGGGACAGGCGACAAAAACCTACGAGCAGTACTTC. Its translation is CSVGGQATKTYEQYF.

In this sample, this clone turned up a few times. The rearrangement joins TRBV29-1 to TRBJ2-7; 7 bases line up with TRBD1. V shed 6 bases, J shed 1 base, and the junction held 9 bases outside the gene matches. Germline V gene sequence: CDR1 SQVTM, CDR2 ANQGSEA. The length of the CDR3 is 14 residues. The CDR3: CSVGQTPNSYEQYF. In DNA form, the CDR3 reads TGCAGCGTGGGACAGACTCCGAATTCCTACGAGCAGTACTTC.

The gene calls are TRBV7-2 and TRBJ2-1, with 10 nucleotides matching TRBD2. This CDR3 contains 18 residues. V lost 0 bases to trimming and J lost 4 bases; unmatched junction nucleotides: 9. Germline V CDR1 and CDR2: SGHTA, FQGNSA. In DNA, the CDR3 is TGTGCCAGCAGCTTAGCGAGAAATAGCGGGGGGTCATACAATGAGCAGTTCTTC. Residues: CASSLARNSGGSYNEQFF.

This clone was seen more than once but under ten times. The chain recombines TRBV7-2 with TRBJ2-7, with D unresolved. Trimming pared 3 bases from V and 0 bases from J, leaving 9 bases between. The CDR3 spans 14 residues. Germline-derived CDR1 and CDR2 are SGHTA and FQGNSA. The CDR3 protein is CASSFGPFSYEQYF. The CDR3 DNA follows: TGTGCCAGCAGCTTTGGCCCTTTCTCCTACGAGCAGTACTTC.

In its sample, this clone was seen a few times. The chain combines TRBV5-1 with TRBJ2-3, with TRBD1 matching over 9 bases. This CDR3 has 16 amino acids. The J segment lost 1 base and the V segment lost 3 bases, leaving 6 bases of the junction unmatched. Germline-derived CDR1 and CDR2 are SGHRS and YFSETQ. CDR3 DNA: TGCGCCAGCAGCTGGGGGACAGGGCGGGGCACAGATACGCAGTATTTT. It codes for CASSWGTGRGTDTQYF.

This sequence joins TRBV5-8 and TRBJ2-6; 8 positions agree with TRBD1. The CDR3 totals 16 residues. CDR1 and CDR2 from the germline V gene are SGHTS and YDEGEE. J was trimmed by 2 bases and V by 7 bases; bases with no gene match: 8. CDR3 DNA sequence: TGTGCCAGCTCCCGGGACAGGAGGCCTGGGGCCAACGTCCTGACTTTC. Translating gives CASSRDRRPGANVLTF. The full variable domain, rest sourced from reference TRBV5-8 and TRBJ2-6, is EAGVTQSPTHLIKTRGQQATLRCSPISGHTSVYWYQQALGLGLQFLLWYDEGEERNRGNFPPRFSGRQFPNYSSELNVNALELEDSALYLCASSRDRRPGANVLTFGAGSRLTVL.

CDR3 amino acids: CASSLDNDYEQYF. CDR3 coding DNA: TGTGCCAGCAGCTTGGACAACGACTACGAGCAGTACTTC. The rearrangement joins TRBV5-6 to TRBJ2-5; D ambiguous. Gene TRBJ2-7 matches the end of the DNA better, so the J call may be wrong. The CDR3 contains 13 residues. Germline CDR1 reads SGHDT; CDR2 reads YYEEEE.

This clone appeared a few times. The V gene is TRBV6-5, the J gene TRBJ1-4, with D tentatively TRBD1 (6 bases). Germline V gene data show CDR1 as MNHEY and CDR2 as SVGAGI. The CDR3 runs to 15 residues. V was shortened by 2 bases and J by 6 bases, with 13 bases between the two germline ends. CDR3 sequence reads: CASSYRGGRDEKLFF. In DNA, the CDR3 is TGTGCCAGCAGTTACCGCGGGGGGCGCGATGAAAAACTGTTTTTT.

A note on this clone: Other DNA sequences within the sample encode an identical CDR3. The chain couples TRBV2 to TRBJ2-7; TRBD1 agrees at 9 bases. Germline V gene sequence: CDR1 SNHLY, CDR2 FYNNEI. V shed 7 bases and J 0 bases; nucleotides not matched to a gene: 4. This CDR3 is 14 amino acids long. The CDR3 DNA reads TGTGCCAGCACAGGACAGGGGAGCTCCTACGAGCAGTACTTC. This translates into CASTGQGSSYEQYF.

This chain links TRBV7-2 with TRBJ2-5; D is ambiguous. Trimming took off 2 bases at V and 0 bases at J, with 7 bases between the two ends. The CDR3 contains 14 residues. CDR1 and CDR2 (germline): SGHTA, FQGNSA. The chain's CDR3 is CASSLTNYQETQYF. CDR3 nucleotides: TGTGCCAGCAGCTTAACTAATTACCAAGAGACCCAGTACTTC.

This clone was counted at least ten times. V gene TRBV6-6 combines with J gene TRBJ1-4; D not resolved. V was trimmed by 2 bases and J by 2 bases, leaving 12 bases between them. Per germline, CDR1 MNHNY and CDR2 SVGAGI (reference sequence). The CDR3 runs to 16 residues. The CDR3 sequence is CASSYASGGTNEKLFF. The CDR3 nucleotides read TGTGCCAGCAGTTACGCGTCAGGAGGTACTAATGAAAAACTGTTTTTT.

This chain uses TRBV2 with TRBJ1-2; 9 bases line up with TRBD1. This CDR3 spans 12 amino acids. CDR1 SNHLY and CDR2 FYNNEI come from the germline V gene. J lost 4 bases, V lost 7 bases, and 1 base had no gene match. The CDR3 is CASTTGGYGYTF. As DNA, the CDR3 is TGTGCCAGCACGACAGGGGGCTATGGCTACACCTTC.

This clone was detected a few times. J is TRBJ2-7 and V is TRBV7-9, with D maybe TRBD2 (7 bases). The CDR3 has 16 residues. Trimming left V 8 bases short and J 3 bases short, with 23 bases between. Germline assignment: CDR1 SEHNR and CDR2 FQNEAQ (reference sequence). The CDR3 DNA reads TGTGCCAGCGGGGGGAGGGGCAGGGGAGGGGACTACGAGCAGTACTTC. Translated: CASGGRGRGGDYEQYF.

The rearrangement joins TRBV6-5 to TRBJ1-2; the D gene is possibly TRBD1 (5 bases). With 3 bases removed from V and 8 bases from J, the gap between germline ends came to 10 bases. Germline-derived CDR1 and CDR2 are MNHEY and SVGAGI. CDR3 length: 12 amino acids. Here the CDR3 reads CASSYAGYGYTF. Written as DNA, the CDR3 is TGTGCCAGCAGTTATGCAGGGTACGGCTACACCTTC.

The chain couples TRBV7-2 to TRBJ2-5; 12 bases agree with TRBD2. The CDR3 is 15 residues long. Germline V lookup: CDR1 SGHTA, CDR2 FQGNSA. The J segment lost 5 bases and the V segment lost 5 bases, leaving 6 bases of the junction unmatched. CDR3 region: CASSLLAGGPETQYF. The CDR3 DNA sequence: TGTGCCAGCAGCCTTCTAGCGGGGGGGCCCGAGACCCAGTACTTC.

This clone has only a few counts. The chain is built from TRBV4-2 and TRBJ1-5, with D possibly TRBD1 on 5 matching bases. The germline CDR1 and CDR2 sequences are LGHNA and YNFKEQ. The ends were cut back, 1 base at V and 5 bases at J, with 9 bases in the middle. This CDR3 has 14 residues. As DNA, the CDR3 is TGTGCCAGCAGCCAAGTCGGGGGGGATCAGCCCCAGCATTTT. Translated, it gives CASSQVGGDQPQHF.

This clone occurred a few times. The genes are TRBV6-5 and TRBJ2-3; D perhaps matches TRBD2 (5 bases). Trimming took off 6 bases at V and 4 bases at J, with 8 bases between the two ends. The CDR3 runs to 12 residues. Germline V gene data show CDR1 as MNHEY and CDR2 as SVGAGI. The CDR3 reads CASRMRADTQYF. In DNA form, the CDR3 reads TGTGCCAGCAGGATGAGGGCAGATACGCAGTATTTT.

This clone occurred a few times. The chain couples TRBV7-9 to TRBJ1-2; D unresolved. Deletions cut 2 bases from V and 2 bases from J, with 6 bases between. Germline CDR1 SEHNR, CDR2 FQNEAQ (reference sequence). There are 13 residues in the CDR3. This chain's CDR3 is CASSLPQNYGYTF. CDR3 bases: TGTGCCAGCAGCTTACCACAGAACTATGGCTACACCTTC.

This clone has just a few counts. The CDR3 DNA is TGTGCCAGCAGCTTAAAATGGGGGACAATGTCGGACGAGCAGTACTTC. It codes for CASSLKWGTMSDEQYF. The chain recombines TRBV7-9 with TRBJ2-7; tentatively, D is TRBD1 (6 bases). The CDR3 runs 16 residues. The V gene lost 2 bases and the J gene lost 5 bases, with 19 bases spanning the gap. Per the germline V gene, CDR1 is SEHNR and CDR2 is FQNEAQ (reference sequence). The entire variable domain, with the rest obtained from reference TRBV7-9 and TRBJ2-7, is as follows: DTGVSQNPRHKITKRGQNVTFRCDPISEHNRLYWYRQTLGQGPEFLTYFQNEAQLEKSRLLSDRFSAERPKGSFSTLEIQRTEQGDSAMYLCASSLKWGTMSDEQYFGPGTRLTVT.

CDR3 sequence reads: CASSVTGGVGNIQYF. CDR3 in DNA: TGTGCCAGCAGCGTAACAGGGGGCGTAGGGAACATTCAGTACTTC. V is TRBV7-9 and J is TRBJ2-4, with 9 nucleotides matching TRBD1. CDR3 length equals 15 residues. With V trimmed by 5 bases and J by 7 bases, 9 bases remained unmatched. CDR1 is SEHNR and CDR2 is FQNEAQ in the germline V gene (reference sequence).

The chain links TRBV4-3 to TRBJ1-1; 9 bases align to TRBD1. The CDR3 has 16 residues. Trimming at V came to 0 bases and at J to 4 bases, leaving 6 bases not matched to a gene. Germline values: CDR1 LGHNA, CDR2 YSLEER. CDR3 residues: CASSQDLGTGPTEAFF. DNA for the CDR3: TGCGCCAGCAGCCAAGATCTCGGGACAGGGCCCACTGAAGCTTTCTTT.

This clone appeared a single time. One end of the junction varies from germline; a read error may be responsible. Other DNA sequences in the same sample also yield this CDR3. The gene calls are TRBV11-2 and TRBJ1-1; D gene unclear. In germline, CDR1 is SGHAT, CDR2 FQNNGV. The CDR3 runs to 12 residues. The CDR3 sequence: CASSLSGPEAFF. The CDR3, as DNA: TGTGCAAGCAGCTTATCGGGTCCCGAAGCTTTCTTT.

The CDR3, as DNA: TGCGCCAGCAGTTTACTAGGGGAGACCCAGTACTTC. It specifies CASSLLGETQYF. This chain links TRBV10-2 with TRBJ2-5; weak D call: TRBD2 (5 bases). The V and J ends lost 5 bases and 5 bases respectively, with 9 bases between them. The germline gives CDR1 WSHSY, CDR2 SAAADI. The CDR3 is 12 residues long.